The 29 T cell receptor beta chains reported below all come from one sample, sequenced in a study of identical twins. TCRdb analysed the 5' RACE reads with MiXCR anew, one entry per CDR3 protein. The profile covers roughly 1.6 million distinct CDR3 sequences, with 32% appearing a single time and around 0.25% taken by the ten largest. Input material: cord blood. The receptors were sampled from a newborn girl in good health.

In this sample, this clonotype turned up a few times. The chain couples TRBV28 to TRBJ2-3, with D uncertain. The length of the CDR3 is 15 residues. The germline V and J ends were trimmed by 6 bases and 0 bases, with 13 bases remaining between them. Germline CDR1 MDHEN, CDR2 SYDVKM. Written as DNA, the CDR3 is TGTGCCAGCAGGATGACCGCAGGAAGCACAGATACGCAGTATTTT. It specifies CASRMTAGSTDTQYF.

V is TRBV30 and J is TRBJ2-3; 8 positions agree with TRBD2. J was trimmed by 5 bases and V by 5 bases; bases with no gene match: 12. The CDR3 totals 15 residues. Germline CDR1 and CDR2: GTSNPN and SVGIG (reference sequence). The chain's CDR3 is CAWDLRGGGGDTQYF. CDR3 bases: TGTGCCTGGGACCTCCGGGGGGGAGGTGGAGATACGCAGTATTTT.

This clonotype was seen once. The chain combines TRBV19 with TRBJ2-7, with no clear D. CDR3 length: 13 amino acids. The germline CDR1 and CDR2 sequences are LNHDA and SQIVND (reference sequence). Trimming pared 6 bases from V and 0 bases from J, leaving 9 bases between. Here the CDR3 DNA reads TGTGCCAGTAGCTGGTCCTTCTCCTACGAGCAGTACTTC. This gives the protein CASSWSFSYEQYF.

This clonotype appeared once. The V gene is TRBV6-6, the J gene TRBJ2-1, with TRBD2 matching over 12 bases. The junction had 8 bases not matched to a gene; V was cut back by 6 bases and J by 8 bases. The CDR3 extends over 15 amino acids. Per the germline V gene, CDR1 is MNHNY and CDR2 is SVGAGI (reference sequence). This CDR3 is CASSPGLAGKDEQFF. CDR3 coding DNA: TGTGCCAGCAGCCCCGGACTAGCGGGAAAGGATGAGCAGTTCTTC.

The rearrangement uses TRBV2 and TRBJ2-1; 8 bases match TRBD2. Gene TRBJ2-7 matches the end of the DNA better, so the J call may be wrong. Per the germline V gene, CDR1 is SNHLY and CDR2 is FYNNEI. This CDR3 spans 14 amino acids. The CDR3 DNA is TGTGCCGCCATACCGGGACTAGGCTACAATGAGCAGTACTTC. Protein: CAAIPGLGYNEQYF.

Here the CDR3 reads CASSWTSGRALTETQYF. CDR3 DNA: TGTGCCAGTAGCTGGACTAGCGGGAGGGCCTTGACAGAGACCCAGTACTTC. This chain connects TRBV19 to TRBJ2-5; 15 nucleotides align to TRBD2. The germline V gene has CDR1 LNHDA and CDR2 SQIVND (reference sequence). With V trimmed by 6 bases and J by 4 bases, 9 bases remained unmatched. The CDR3 has 17 amino acids.

The rearrangement links TRBV3-1 to TRBJ2-1; 7 bases line up with TRBD1. CDR3 length equals 14 residues. The germline V gene has CDR1 LGHDT and CDR2 YNNKEL (reference sequence). V lost 1 base to trimming and J lost 7 bases; unmatched junction nucleotides: 4. CDR3 sequence (DNA): TGTGCCAGCAGCCAAGGGACAGGTTCTAATGAGCAGTTCTTC. Protein product: CASSQGTGSNEQFF.

This clonotype was seen a single time. The CDR3 bases are TGTGCCAGCAGTTACGGTTATGGCGGGGAGCTGTTTTTT. Translating it yields CASSYGYGGELFF. The rearrangement links TRBV6-6 to TRBJ2-2; no firm D call. The V end was cut by 2 bases, the J end by 7 bases, with 8 bases between. The CDR3 contains 13 residues. Germline CDR1 is MNHNY and CDR2 is SVGAGI (reference sequence).

This clonotype was seen a handful of times. The chain uses TRBV7-2 and TRBJ2-5; tentative D call: TRBD2 (5 bases). Germline V CDR1 and CDR2: SGHTA, FQGNSA. This CDR3 is 12 amino acids long. V was clipped by 10 bases and J by 11 bases, with 20 bases between them. The CDR3 DNA reads as TGTGCCACCCCCCACCGACTAATAGAGCAGTACTTC. Protein product: CATPHRLIEQYF.

This chain links TRBV2 with TRBJ2-7; 7 bases match TRBD2. The CDR3 contains 14 residues. Per germline, CDR1 SNHLY and CDR2 FYNNEI. With V trimmed by 6 bases and J by 2 bases, 7 bases remained unmatched. This CDR3 reads CASRVPGLPYEQYF. The CDR3 nucleotides read TGTGCCAGCAGAGTACCGGGACTACCCTACGAGCAGTACTTC.

In the case of this clonotype: One end of the junction is discordant with germline, which a read error may explain. As DNA, the CDR3 is TGTGCCAGCAGTGGGACAGGGGTTTCCTACGGGCAGTACTTC. It yields the protein CASSGTGVSYGQYF. The V gene is TRBV2, the J gene TRBJ2-7, with 9 bases lining up with TRBD1. The germline V gene encodes CDR1 SNHLY and CDR2 FYNNEI. This CDR3 spans 14 amino acids.

The chain uses TRBV20-1 and TRBJ2-5; D is uncertain. The CDR3 is 14 amino acids. V was trimmed by 5 bases and J by 0 bases, leaving 13 bases between them. CDR1 DFQATT and CDR2 SNEGSKA come from the germline V gene (reference sequence). DNA for the CDR3: TGCAGTGCTCATCGATCCCTGTACCAAGAGACCCAGTACTTC. It encodes CSAHRSLYQETQYF.

This chain joins TRBV14 and TRBJ2-5; D tentatively reads TRBD1 or TRBD2 (6 bases each). Between the trimmed V and J ends, which lost 3 bases and 5 bases, there was a span of 10 bases. Per the germline V gene, CDR1 is SGHDN and CDR2 is FVKESK. CDR3 length equals 13 residues. Written as DNA, the CDR3 is TGTGCCAGCAGCCATTCGGGGGCGGAGACCCAGTACTTC. Protein sequence: CASSHSGAETQYF.

V gene TRBV12-3 or TRBV12-4 combines with J gene TRBJ2-1, with D perhaps matching TRBD2 (6 bases). There are 16 residues in the CDR3. Trimming removed 6 bases at V and 2 bases at J, with 17 bases between. The CDR3 DNA reads as TGTGCCAGCAGCGGAGGGACCGCCAGCCCCTACAATGAGCAGTTCTTC. Protein: CASSGGTASPYNEQFF.

The chain combines TRBV10-3 with TRBJ1-6, with 7 bases lining up with TRBD1. This CDR3 comprises 15 residues. The V and J ends lost 6 bases and 5 bases, in that order; junction bases with no gene match: 7. Germline CDR1 reads ENHRY; CDR2 reads SYGVKD. For the CDR3, the DNA is TGTGCCATCAGCCCGGGGACAGCTGATAATTCACCCCTCCACTTT. This gives the protein CAISPGTADNSPLHF.

The V call is TRBV5-1, the J call TRBJ2-3; TRBD2 matches at 8 bases. After removal of 0 bases from V and 0 bases from J, the junction contained 6 bases not matched to a gene. The CDR3 is made up of 17 amino acids. From germline, CDR1 is SGHRS and CDR2 YFSETQ. CDR3 sequence: CASSLVVLAGSTDTQYF. The CDR3 DNA sequence: TGCGCCAGCAGCTTGGTGGTGTTAGCGGGAAGCACAGATACGCAGTATTTT.

Only one count was recorded for this clonotype. The chain couples TRBV18 to TRBJ2-2; 8 bases are shared with TRBD2. CDR3 length equals 17 residues. V dropped 6 bases and J dropped 2; count of bases not matched to a gene: 11. The germline gives CDR1 KGHSH, CDR2 LQKENI. This chain's CDR3 is CASSLRTSQGNTGELFF. CDR3 nucleotides: TGTGCCAGCTCCCTCCGGACTAGCCAGGGAAACACCGGGGAGCTGTTTTTT.

This clonotype has at least ten counts. A junction end diverges from the germline sequence, so it may reflect a read error. The chain is built from TRBV5-1 and TRBJ2-7; TRBD2 agrees at 8 bases. Germline V CDR1 and CDR2: SGHRS, YFSETQ. This CDR3 has 15 residues. The CDR3 bases are TGTGCCAGCAGTTTAGGAGCGGGGGATCCTTACGAGCAGTACTTC. Encoded protein: CASSLGAGDPYEQYF.

This clonotype was counted a few times. The chain joins TRBV6-2 or TRBV6-3 to TRBJ2-5; 7 bases are a match to TRBD1. Germline CDR1 and CDR2: MNHEY and SVGEGT. There are 12 residues in the CDR3. With 8 bases clipped from V and 2 bases from J, the junction kept 2 bases outside the gene matches. CDR3 loop: CASGQVQETQYF. In nucleotides, the CDR3 is TGTGCCAGCGGACAGGTTCAAGAGACCCAGTACTTC.

CDR3 sequence: CASSVARQGRGDTQYF. Written as DNA, the CDR3 is TGTGCCAGCAGCGTAGCTCGACAGGGACGGGGTGATACGCAGTATTTT. The V gene is TRBV9, the J gene TRBJ2-3; the match to TRBD1 covers 7 bases. Germline V gene sequence: CDR1 SGDLS, CDR2 YYNGEE. This CDR3 region has 16 residues. V was clipped by 0 bases and J by 6 bases; unmatched bases: 10.

This clonotype was detected a few times. The V and J genes are TRBV7-9 and TRBJ2-1, with TRBD1 matching over 8 bases. CDR1 is SEHNR and CDR2 is FQNEAQ in the germline V gene (reference sequence). This CDR3 region has 16 residues. The V segment lost 6 bases and the J segment 4 bases; nucleotides outside the gene matches: 11. The CDR3 sequence is CASRPLSGTGYNEQFF. The CDR3 DNA follows: TGTGCCAGCAGGCCCCTATCCGGGACAGGTTACAATGAGCAGTTCTTC.

This clonotype was counted only a few times. This CDR3 reads CASSFPKPAEAYNEQFF. For the CDR3, the DNA is TGTGCCAGCAGCTTTCCCAAACCGGCCGAGGCCTACAATGAGCAGTTCTTC. The V gene is TRBV7-2, the J gene TRBJ2-1; no firm D call. In germline, CDR1 is SGHTA, CDR2 FQGNSA. The CDR3 is made up of 17 amino acids. V lost 3 bases and J lost 2, with 17 bases in between. The complete variable domain, with remaining parts taken from reference TRBV7-2 and TRBJ2-1, reads GAGVSQSPSNKVTEKGKDVELRCDPISGHTALYWYRQSLGQGLEFLIYFQGNSAPDKSGLPSDRFSAERTGGSVSTLTIQRTQQEDSAVYLCASSFPKPAEAYNEQFFGPGTRLTVL.

This clonotype was counted many times. V and J are TRBV10-3 and TRBJ2-1; D is undetermined. CDR1 and CDR2 (germline): ENHRY, SYGVKD. The CDR3 loop spans 14 amino acids. Trimming removed 0 bases from V and 3 bases from J, with 6 bases in between. This CDR3 is CAISESNSYNEQFF. For the CDR3, the DNA is TGTGCCATCAGTGAGTCGAATAGCTACAATGAGCAGTTCTTC.

The chain uses TRBV4-2 and TRBJ1-1; D is unresolved. V was trimmed by 2 bases and J by 0 bases, leaving 13 bases between them. The CDR3 totals 16 residues. Germline assignment: CDR1 LGHNA and CDR2 YNFKEQ. CDR3 sequence: CASSQSSGRMNTEAFF. As DNA, the CDR3 is TGTGCCAGCAGCCAATCATCGGGCAGGATGAACACTGAAGCTTTCTTT.

A word on this clonotype: In this CDR3 the conserved last residue, phenylalanine or tryptophan, is missing, so a read error is likely. V usage is TRBV20-1 and J usage is TRBJ1-1; 8 positions agree with TRBD1. Germline trimming cut 0 bases from V and 3 bases from J; bases unmatched to any gene: 6. The CDR3 has 15 residues. Germline V gene sequence: CDR1 DFQATT, CDR2 SNEGSKA (reference sequence). The CDR3, as DNA: TGCAGTGCTAGAGATGGACAGGGAGGGGACACTGAAGCTTTCTCT. Translated, it gives CSARDGQGGDTEAFS.

The V call is TRBV4-2, the J call TRBJ2-3, with 10 bases fitting TRBD2. Trimming cost V 2 bases and J 4 bases; bases outside gene matches: 6. This CDR3 comprises 16 residues. Germline assignment: CDR1 LGHNA and CDR2 YNFKEQ. CDR3 coding DNA: TGTGCCAGCAGCCAAAACCTAGCGGGAGTGTCAGATACGCAGTATTTT. Amino acid sequence: CASSQNLAGVSDTQYF.

This clonotype has a handful of counts. The V gene is TRBV20-1, the J gene TRBJ2-4; 9 bases agree with TRBD1. CDR3 length equals 15 residues. Germline loops: CDR1 DFQATT, CDR2 SNEGSKA (reference sequence). J gave up 0 bases and V 3 bases, and 3 bases lay outside the gene matches. The CDR3 DNA is TGCAGTGCTAGTAACAGGGGGCTAGCCAAAAACATTCAGTACTTC. Its translation is CSASNRGLAKNIQYF.

The chain recombines TRBV20-1 with TRBJ1-5, with D possibly being TRBD1 (6 bases). Trimming took off 0 bases at V and 7 bases at J, with 22 bases between the two ends. The CDR3 totals 17 residues. Germline CDR1 and CDR2: DFQATT and SNEGSKA (reference sequence). The CDR3 nucleotides are TGCAGTGCTAGAGATAGGGGCGGGAGGGGGATGGGACAGCCCCAGCATTTT. Its protein product is CSARDRGGRGMGQPQHF.

The chain joins TRBV3-1 to TRBJ2-3, with D perhaps given as TRBD1 or TRBD2 (6 bases each). V lost 0 bases, J lost 2 bases, and 18 bases lay in between. Germline CDR1 is LGHDT and CDR2 is YNNKEL (reference sequence). The CDR3 spans 18 residues. Here the CDR3 reads CASSQEITRGPSTDTQYF. The CDR3 nucleotides read TGTGCCAGCAGCCAAGAGATTACCCGGGGGCCTTCCACAGATACGCAGTATTTT.